This T cell receptor beta chain originates from a study of response to subunit inactivated influenza vaccine. TCRdb independently ran MiXCR on the RT-PCR reads; one entry per CDR3 protein. The sample contains over 150,000 distinct CDR3 sequences, around a tenth of which appear only once. In this sample, this clonotype turned up a few times. Its antigen is as yet unknown. Study findings and constraints: It was the authors' suggestion that each seasonal influenza vaccination recruits few new T cells.

CDR1 is MNHEY and CDR2 is SVGAGI in the germline V gene. This CDR3 spans 13 amino acids. V was clipped by 0 bases and J by 3 bases, with 6 bases between them. The specimen was CD8+ T cells sorted from PBMCs, collected roughly 24 months after vaccination. The chain joins TRBV6-5 to TRBJ2-7; D not certain. The receptor comes from a man aged 45 to 70 who received an inactivated influenza vaccine. The CDR3, as DNA: TGTGCCAGCAGTTACTCGAATCGCTACGAGCAGTACTTC. It encodes CASSYSNRYEQYF.